These T cell receptor beta chains were read from a single sample in a study of monozygotic twins with inflammatory bowel disease. No DNA is given; TCRdb re-called the 5' RACE reads and lists each CDR3 protein once. This listing includes 400,000 to 500,000 distinct CDR3 sequences. Sequencing was done on a sample of blood. Receptors originate from a human donor with ulcerative colitis or Crohn's disease, or a healthy co-twin of an affected twin (not recorded which). Each CDR3 is given with its conserved first and last residue.

v_call	j_call	cdr3_aa
TRBV19	TRBJ1-4	CASRGNIANEKLFF
TRBV9	TRBJ1-1	CASSASSRDRGEAFF
TRBV5-1	TRBJ2-7	CASSLGTNYEQYF
TRBV19	TRBJ1-5	CASTSDRVSNQPQHF
TRBV5-1	TRBJ2-7	CASSLGLPSSYEQYF
TRBV10-3	TRBJ2-7	CAISSGETYEQYF
TRBV6-5	TRBJ1-1	CASSLLGQGGNTEAFF
TRBV5-1	TRBJ2-1	CASSLAVSSGPYNEQFF
TRBV20-1	TRBJ2-7	CSALLLAGPYEQYF
TRBV3-1	TRBJ2-5	CASSQEGPQETQYF
TRBV27	TRBJ2-7	CASARGPSYEQYF
TRBV7-9	TRBJ2-1	CASDSSSYNEQFF
TRBV5-4	TRBJ1-1	CASSVTTGGGTEAFF
TRBV5-1	TRBJ2-1	CASSFGSGSDEQFF
TRBV19	TRBJ2-7	CASSTAGGSYYEQYF
TRBV19	TRBJ2-7	CAIPLRVHEQYF
TRBV12-3/TRBV12-4	TRBJ2-2	CASSLRLTNTGELFF
TRBV27	TRBJ1-2	CASTTGGKNYGYTF
TRBV30	TRBJ2-7	CAWSPNSYEQYF
TRBV5-1	TRBJ2-1	CASSGEWEGNEQFF
TRBV7-9	TRBJ1-1	CASGPGPEAFF
TRBV7-3	TRBJ2-7	CASSSQAGSAYEQYF
TRBV20-1	TRBJ2-4	CSATPTAKNIQYF